This T cell receptor beta chain appears in the sequencing data of a study of radiotherapy plus CTLA-4 blockade in lung cancer. On the study more broadly: In roughly 17% of patients, objective responses were seen; 30% to 35% had disease control. Study-level results: Radiotherapy plus ipilimumab was followed by expansion in blood of tumor-derived TCR clones. Together with interferon-beta, which increased in serum after radiation, early dynamic changes in blood T cell clones were reportedly the best predictors of response.

A note on this clone: No antigen is known for it.

CDR3 length equals 13 residues. The V gene lost 3 bases and the J gene lost 6 bases, with 10 bases spanning the gap. From germline, CDR1 is SGHNT and CDR2 YYREEE (reference sequence). Some clones are missing from TCRdb's copy, which holds only in-frame ones; the method was immunoSEQ multiplex PCR. In the table there are tens of thousands of clones, around 76% of which are singletons. Focal radiation plus CTLA-4 blockade with ipilimumab was given to patients with chemo-refractory metastatic non-small-cell lung cancer. The clonotype was recovered from a human donor with non-small cell lung cancer who had a partial response to radiotherapy plus ipilimumab. Some clones in this sample may be carry-over from other donors' samples. The V gene is TRBV5-4, the J gene TRBJ2-1; D gene ambiguous. The sample was peripheral blood, taken from a patient treated with radiotherapy plus ipilimumab. Here the CDR3 reads CASSSLTFNEQFF. The CDR3 DNA reads as TGTGCCAGCAGCTCTCTCACTTTCAATGAGCAGTTCTTC.